This is a list of T cell receptor beta chains from one sample in a study of cytomegalovirus exposure and HLA in healthy donors. Sequenced by immunoSEQ multiplex PCR; TCRdb stores in-frame clones only, minus some. The sample includes about 160,000 clones, roughly 76% of them seen just once. Sequences were obtained from PBMCs. The receptor set was obtained from a woman in her forties or fifties in good health and CMV-seronegative. The CDR3 runs from the conserved cysteine through the conserved F or W. The D gene is left open where the match is weak. Clone sizes are given selectively: once, few, many, or a class where the clone is expanded.

DNA,CDR3,D,J,V,size
TGCGCCAGCAGCTTGGATACAGGGCACAATCAGCCCCAGCATTTT,CASSLDTGHNQPQHF,NA,TRBJ1-5,TRBV5-1,NA
TGTGCCAGCAGCGTAGGGACTAGCGGGGGTGAGACCCAGTACTTC,CASSVGTSGGETQYF,TRBD2,TRBJ2-5,TRBV9,NA
TGTGCCTTCAGGGCTAGCGGGGGGGAGACCCAGTACTTC,CAFRASGGETQYF,TRBD2,TRBJ2-5,TRBV2,few
TGCAGCGCAAAACGGGACAGGGGGCGCGGCACTGAAGCTTTCTTT,CSAKRDRGRGTEAFF,TRBD1,TRBJ1-1,TRBV29-1,NA
TGTGCCAGCGGAATTCAGGGCCCCTACAATGAGCAGTTCTTC,CASGIQGPYNEQFF,NA,TRBJ2-1,TRBV6-1,few
TGTGCCAGCAGCCCCGAGAGTAGGTTAGCGGATCGCACAGATACGCAGTATTTT,CASSPESRLADRTDTQYF,NA,TRBJ2-3,TRBV11-2,NA
TGTGCCAGCAGTGGGACAGAGGATAGCAATCAGCCCCAGCATTTT,CASSGTEDSNQPQHF,NA,TRBJ1-5,TRBV2,NA
TGTGCCAGCAGCGTAAACCAGGGGCTAGCCAAAAACATTCAGTACTTC,CASSVNQGLAKNIQYF,NA,TRBJ2-4,TRBV9,NA
TGTTCCAGCAGCTTAAGAGGGTATGAGCAGTTCTTC,CSSSLRGYEQFF,NA,TRBJ2-1,TRBV7-9,NA
TGTGCCAGCAGCTTAGAACTGGCTAGCGGGCATTACTACGAGCAGTACTTC,CASSLELASGHYYEQYF,TRBD2,TRBJ2-7,TRBV11-2,NA
TGTGCCAGCAGCCCCGAGAACGAGGCTGGAAACACCATATATTTT,CASSPENEAGNTIYF,NA,TRBJ1-3,TRBV7-2,NA
TGCGCCAGCAGCCAAGAGGGACAGAGCAATCAGCCCCAGCATTTT,CASSQEGQSNQPQHF,TRBD1,TRBJ1-5,TRBV4-1,NA
TGTGCCAGCAGCTTTCGGCGAACAGGGGGAGGCACTGAAGCTTTCTTT,CASSFRRTGGGTEAFF,TRBD1,TRBJ1-1,TRBV5-6,NA
TGTGCCAGCACCCTGGGGACAGCGAACACTGAAGCTTTCTTT,CASTLGTANTEAFF,TRBD1,TRBJ1-1,TRBV28,few
TGTGCCAGCAGGCCAGGGGGTACTGAAGCTTTCTTT,CASRPGGTEAFF,TRBD1,TRBJ1-1,TRBV7-9,NA
TGTGCCAGCAGTTACGACAGGGGGAGGGGCACTGAAGCTTTCTTT,CASSYDRGRGTEAFF,TRBD1,TRBJ1-1,TRBV6-5,few
TGTGCCACCCACAGCGGGCCTAGGAGTGAGCAGTTCTTC,CATHSGPRSEQFF,NA,TRBJ2-1,TRBV27,NA
TGTGCCAGCAGTGAAGGGAGCCGAGATCAGCCCCAGCATTTT,CASSEGSRDQPQHF,NA,TRBJ1-5,TRBV6-1,once
TGTGCCAGCAGTTACTCGATTCCGGGACAATACCAAGAGCAGTACTTC,CASSYSIPGQYQEQYF,NA,TRBJ2-7,TRBV6-5,NA
TGTGCCAGCTCACGTAGCGGCCCCGGTGAAAGCGGGGAGCTGTTTTTT,CASSRSGPGESGELFF,NA,TRBJ2-2,TRBV18,few
TGTGCCAGCAGACGGACTAGCGGGAGAGAGACCCAGTACTTC,CASRRTSGRETQYF,TRBD2,TRBJ2-5,TRBV2,NA
TGTGCCAGCTCCCCCAGGGCGCTGAACACTGAAGCTTTCTTT,CASSPRALNTEAFF,NA,TRBJ1-1,TRBV18,NA
TGTGCCAGTACCCTGAGGGCGGGCACTGAAGCTTTCTTT,CASTLRAGTEAFF,NA,TRBJ1-1,TRBV19,NA
TGTGCCAGCAGCTTCGGTAGCTCCTACGAGCAGTACTTC,CASSFGSSYEQYF,NA,TRBJ2-7,TRBV5-8,NA
TGTGCCAGCAGTGGTCGTAACGAGCAGTACTTC,CASSGRNEQYF,NA,TRBJ2-7,TRBV6-1,NA
TGCGCCAGCAGCCTGCTCGAGACCGGGACAGGGATTAAGAACTATGGCTACACCTTC,CASSLLETGTGIKNYGYTF,TRBD1,TRBJ1-2,TRBV4-1,NA
TGTGCCAGTAGTCAAAACAGGGATGGGAATCAGCCCCAGCATTTT,CASSQNRDGNQPQHF,NA,TRBJ1-5,TRBV19,NA
TGTGCCAGCAGCCTAGGGGCGGTATACGAGCAGTACTTC,CASSLGAVYEQYF,NA,TRBJ2-7,TRBV13,NA
TGTGCCAGCAGTCTAGGGACAGGCGTAAACACTGAAGCTTTCTTT,CASSLGTGVNTEAFF,TRBD1,TRBJ1-1,TRBV28,NA
TGTGCCAGTACCCCCCCGGGACTCTACACCGGGGAGCTGTTTTTT,CASTPPGLYTGELFF,NA,TRBJ2-2,TRBV19,once
TGCAGCGTTGGCCTCGGAGCGGGAGGGCCTAGCACAGATACGCAGTATTTT,CSVGLGAGGPSTDTQYF,TRBD2,TRBJ2-3,TRBV29-1,NA
TGTGCCAGTAGTATAGAGACCGGGACTACCTACGAGCAGTACTTC,CASSIETGTTYEQYF,TRBD2,TRBJ2-7,TRBV19,NA
TGTGCCAGCAGCCCAGCCCGGGGGGAGACCCAGTACTTC,CASSPARGETQYF,NA,TRBJ2-5,TRBV7-3,NA
TGTGCCAGCAGCATCGGGACAGGGGCGACTGAAGCTTTCTTT,CASSIGTGATEAFF,TRBD1,TRBJ1-1,TRBV7-2,NA
TGTGCCAGCAGTCCCCAAGCGATCCGTTATGAGCAGTTCTTC,CASSPQAIRYEQFF,NA,TRBJ2-1,TRBV6-1,NA
TGCGCCAGCAGCCCCGAGGGACTAGCGGGAGTGAACAATGAGCAGTTCTTC,CASSPEGLAGVNNEQFF,TRBD2,TRBJ2-1,TRBV5-1,NA
TGTGCCAGCAGCGACCCGGGACTCTACACAGATACGCAGTATTTT,CASSDPGLYTDTQYF,NA,TRBJ2-3,TRBV6-1,NA
TGTGCCAGCAGCAAGCTGTCTAGCGGGAGTCTAGATGAGCAGTTCTTC,CASSKLSSGSLDEQFF,TRBD2,TRBJ2-1,TRBV7-9,NA
TGTGCCAGCAGTGCACAGGGCATGAACACTGAAGCTTTCTTT,CASSAQGMNTEAFF,NA,TRBJ1-1,TRBV2,NA
TGTGCCAGCTCACCTGGCAGGATCGCCTACGAGCAGTACTTC,CASSPGRIAYEQYF,NA,TRBJ2-7,TRBV18,NA
TGTGCCAGCAGACTTGACAGGGACGCTAACTATGGTTACACCTTC,CASRLDRDANYGYTF,TRBD1,TRBJ1-2,TRBV6-6,NA
TGTGCCAGCAGCCTAGGGGCAGGGGACACTGAAGCTTTCTTT,CASSLGAGDTEAFF,NA,TRBJ1-1,TRBV6-6,NA
TGCGCCAGCAGCTTCCAAGCAGGGAACAATGAGCAGTTCTTC,CASSFQAGNNEQFF,NA,TRBJ2-1,TRBV5-1,NA
TGTGCCAGCAGCCTCCGGGACAGCGGAACCACAAACTATGGCTACACCTTC,CASSLRDSGTTNYGYTF,TRBD1,TRBJ1-2,TRBV7-2,NA
TGTGCCAGCAGCTTAGTTGGTGGTTGGGAGACAGATACGCAGTATTTT,CASSLVGGWETDTQYF,NA,TRBJ2-3,TRBV7-2,NA
TGTGCCACCACCCGAACTAGCACAGATACGCAGTATTTT,CATTRTSTDTQYF,NA,TRBJ2-3,TRBV28,NA
TGCGCCAGCAGCCAAGCGGGCAGGGCCTCGCGGCAGTACTTC,CASSQAGRASRQYF,NA,TRBJ2-7,TRBV4-3,NA
TGTGCCAGCAGTTACCCGGGGAATGAGCAGTTCTTC,CASSYPGNEQFF,NA,TRBJ2-1,TRBV6-5,NA
TGTGCCAGCAGAGGTAGCGGGGGGGGAGAGACCCAATACTTC,CASRGSGGGETQYF,TRBD2,TRBJ2-5,TRBV5-6,NA
TGTGCCAGCAGCTATAGCGGGGGGTATCTAAATGAGCAGTTCTTC,CASSYSGGYLNEQFF,TRBD2,TRBJ2-1,TRBV6-5,NA
TGCGCCAGCAGCTTGGTCTGGGACTCCAGTACATATACGCAGTATTTT,CASSLVWDSSTYTQYF,NA,TRBJ2-3,TRBV5-1,NA
TGTGCCAGCAGTTATAGCGGATGGGGGGATACGCAGTATTTT,CASSYSGWGDTQYF,NA,TRBJ2-3,TRBV11-2,few
TGCAGCGTAGATCTTGGGACTAGCGGGAGCCTCTACAATGAGCAGTTCTTC,CSVDLGTSGSLYNEQFF,TRBD2,TRBJ2-1,TRBV29-1,NA
TGTGCCAGCTCATCAGCCCCGGGACAGGGGAACGAGCAGTACTTC,CASSSAPGQGNEQYF,TRBD1,TRBJ2-7,TRBV18,NA